The next 12 T cell receptor beta chains were all read from a single sample in a study of cytomegalovirus exposure and HLA in healthy donors. The PCR ran on 60 Vbeta and 13 Jbeta primers. Sequencing was performed with immunoSEQ multiplex PCR; in TCRdb, only in-frame clones are kept and a portion is missing. The sample lists about 140,000 clones; roughly three quarters were seen once. The sample was PBMCs. The receptors come from a male donor in good health and CMV-seronegative.

The chain uses TRBV5-4 and TRBJ2-2; D perhaps matches TRBD1 (5 bases). CDR1 is SGHNT and CDR2 is YYREEE in the germline V gene (reference sequence). The CDR3 runs to 16 residues. Trimming took 4 bases from V and 0 from J, leaving 13 bases between them. This CDR3 is CASSLPDRTNTGELFF. DNA for the CDR3: TGTGCCAGCAGCCTACCCGACAGAACGAACACCGGGGAGCTGTTTTTT.

The CDR3 spells CASSPTGRAGELFF. The DNA of the CDR3 is TGTGCCAGCAGCCCGACAGGGCGGGCCGGGGAGCTGTTTTTT. The chain has TRBV7-3 and TRBJ2-2; 7 bases are a match to TRBD1. Germline V gives CDR1 SGHTA, CDR2 FQGTGA. CDR3 size: 14 residues. J was trimmed by 6 bases and V by 5 bases; bases with no gene match: 6.

This clone was detected only a few times. The chain joins TRBV6-6 to TRBJ2-7; the match to TRBD1 covers 10 bases. V was clipped by 0 bases and J by 4 bases; unmatched bases: 6. This CDR3 has 16 amino acids. The germline CDR1 and CDR2 sequences are MNHNY and SVGAGI (reference sequence). The CDR3 nucleotides read TGTGCCAGCAGTTACTCCGGGACAGGGGATCGGTACGAGCAGTACTTC. This translates into CASSYSGTGDRYEQYF.

This chain uses TRBV5-1 with TRBJ2-6; the D is unclear. Trimming pared 4 bases from V and 0 bases from J, leaving 8 bases between. The CDR3 extends over 15 amino acids. CDR1 is SGHRS and CDR2 is YFSETQ in the germline V gene. DNA for the CDR3: TGCGCCAGCAGCCGCGAACTCTCTGGGGCCAACGTCCTGACTTTC. As protein: CASSRELSGANVLTF. Full variable domain (outside the CDR3, taken from reference TRBV5-1 and TRBJ2-6): KAGVTQTPRYLIKTRGQQVTLSCSPISGHRSVSWYQQTPGQGLQFLFEYFSETQRNKGNFPGRFSGRQFSNSRSEMNVSTLELGDSALYLCASSRELSGANVLTFGAGSRLTVL.

This chain uses TRBV6-1 with TRBJ1-2; TRBD1 matches 7 bases. The CDR3 sequence is 13 residues long. Germline CDR1 reads MNHNS; CDR2 reads SASEGT. Trimming removed 1 base from V and 8 bases from J; junction bases left unmatched: 4. The CDR3 DNA reads as TGTGCCAGCAGTGAAGAGGGGGCAAGCGGCTACACCTTC. This sequence encodes CASSEEGASGYTF.

This clone has only a few counts. The genes are TRBV5-6 and TRBJ1-2; D ambiguous. Germline V gene sequence: CDR1 SGHDT, CDR2 YYEEEE. This CDR3 is built from 11 residues. V gave up 6 bases and J gave up 8 bases, with 11 bases separating them. The CDR3 is CASKGWRGYTF. CDR3 nucleotide sequence: TGTGCCAGCAAAGGCTGGAGAGGCTACACCTTC.

CDR3 in DNA: TGTGCCAGCAGCTTAATGGCGGGGGGGCGGGATACGCAGTATTTT. It specifies CASSLMAGGRDTQYF. V usage is TRBV7-3 and J usage is TRBJ2-3, with 9 bases fitting TRBD2. CDR3 length equals 15 residues. The V gene's germline CDR1 is SGHTA and CDR2 FQGTGA. V lost 1 base and J lost 6; bases outside the gene matches: 5.

The DNA for the CDR3 is TGTGCCAGCAGCTTCCAGGGTTGGGAGCAGTACTTC. Translation gives CASSFQGWEQYF. The J gene is TRBJ2-7, the V gene TRBV7-9; D perhaps matches TRBD1 (5 bases). The CDR3 extends over 12 amino acids. Germline CDR1 is SEHNR and CDR2 is FQNEAQ (reference sequence). V lost 3 bases, J lost 7 bases, and 10 bases lay in between.

This clone showed up just once. The chain links TRBV19 to TRBJ1-5, with D possibly matching TRBD1 (6 bases). Trimming removed 3 bases from V and 4 bases from J, with 16 bases in between. The CDR3 contains 16 residues. Germline assignment: CDR1 LNHDA and CDR2 SQIVND (reference sequence). As DNA, the CDR3 is TGTGCCAGTAGTATCTCAAGGGGGGGCGGAAATCAGCCCCAGCATTTT. Translation: CASSISRGGGNQPQHF.

V usage is TRBV4-1 and J usage is TRBJ2-5, with TRBD2 matching over 9 bases. The assigned J gene may be wrong: the sequence end matches TRBJ2-7 better. The CDR3 sequence is 15 residues long. Germline CDR1 is MGHRA and CDR2 is YSYEKL. CDR3 in amino acids: CASSQESSGGYEQYF. CDR3 nucleotides: TGCGCCAGCAGCCAAGAAAGTAGCGGGGGATACGAGCAGTACTTC.

This clone was picked up a small number of times. This rearrangement joins TRBV6-1 to TRBJ2-7, with D possibly being TRBD1 (5 bases). There are 13 residues in the CDR3. The V and J ends lost 5 bases and 3 bases respectively, with 11 bases between them. Per the germline V gene, CDR1 is MNHNS and CDR2 is SASEGT. This CDR3 is CASSTLGHYEQYF. The CDR3 nucleotides read TGTGCCAGCAGTACCCTAGGACACTACGAGCAGTACTTC.

DNA of the CDR3: TGTGCCAGCTGGGGGCAGGTTACATCTAACTATGGCTACACCTTC. This translates into CASWGQVTSNYGYTF. V is TRBV7-9 and J is TRBJ1-2; D is possibly TRBD1 (6 bases). Germline loops: CDR1 SEHNR, CDR2 FQNEAQ (reference sequence). The CDR3 runs 15 residues. Trimming took off 8 bases at V and 0 bases at J, with 16 bases between the two ends.